The next 5 T cell receptor beta chains were all read from a single sample in a study of CD8+CD57+ T cells in acquired aplastic anemia. Before being chosen for sequencing, patients had shown CD8+CD57+ cell expansion by flow cytometry. The template for TCR beta VDJ and CDR3 sequence profiling was genomic DNA. TCRdb itself ran the reads through MiXCR, one entry per CDR3 protein. This sample yields more than 150,000 distinct CDR3 sequences, of which under 50% are seen a single time; about 1.8% belongs to the top ten. The sample taken for sequencing was sorted CD4+, CD8+, or CD8+CD57+ T cells (not recorded which) from PBMCs. The receptors shown here come from a human donor with aplastic anemia.

This clonotype was detected a few times. This chain uses TRBV19 with TRBJ2-3; 9 bases are a match to TRBD1. The junction had 8 bases not matched to a gene; V was cut back by 5 bases and J by 5 bases. The CDR3 sequence is 15 residues long. The germline gives CDR1 LNHDA, CDR2 SQIVND (reference sequence). CDR3 residues: CASSEQGAQGDTQYF. The CDR3 DNA reads TGTGCCAGTAGTGAACAGGGGGCGCAAGGAGATACGCAGTATTTT. Supplemented by reference TRBV19 and TRBJ2-3, the full variable domain reads DGGITQSPKYLFRKEGQNVTLSCEQNLNHDAMYWYRQDPGQGLRLIYYSQIVNDFQKGDIAEGYSVSREKKESFPLTVTSAQKNPTAFYLCASSEQGAQGDTQYFGPGTRLTVL.

This clonotype occurred once. The chain couples TRBV4-1 to TRBJ2-1; no clear D gene. Per germline, CDR1 MGHRA and CDR2 YSYEKL. Trimming took 0 bases from V and 0 from J, leaving 6 bases between them. The CDR3 has 15 amino acids. This chain's CDR3 is CASSQDPVSYNEQFF. Here the CDR3 DNA reads TGCGCCAGCAGCCAAGATCCGGTCTCCTACAATGAGCAGTTCTTC.

As DNA, the CDR3 is TGCAGCGTCTTTGGGGGGAATGAGCAGTTCTTC. Its translation: CSVFGGNEQFF. The chain couples TRBV29-1 to TRBJ2-1; the D gene is possibly TRBD2 (6 bases). Per germline, CDR1 SQVTM and CDR2 ANQGSEA. V lost 6 bases, J lost 7 bases, and 10 bases lay in between. The CDR3 has 11 residues.

The sample holds a few counts of this clonotype. DNA for the CDR3: TGTGCCAGCAGTTACTCGGGGACGGGGAACTATGGCTACACCTTC. This codes for CASSYSGTGNYGYTF. The chain combines TRBV6-5 with TRBJ1-2; tentatively, D is TRBD1 (5 bases). Germline V gene sequence: CDR1 MNHEY, CDR2 SVGAGI. The length of the CDR3 is 15 residues. Trimming pared 0 bases from V and 2 bases from J, leaving 10 bases between.

This clonotype showed up many times. The chain carries TRBV6-1 and TRBJ1-4; D may be TRBD1 (6 bases). The V gene lost 8 bases and the J gene lost 7 bases, with 20 bases spanning the gap. The CDR3 is 15 residues long. Germline V gene sequence: CDR1 MNHNS, CDR2 SASEGT. The CDR3 reads CASRPVGGAGEKLFF. CDR3 in DNA: TGTGCCAGCCGACCCGTCGGGGGCGCGGGTGAAAAACTGTTTTTT.